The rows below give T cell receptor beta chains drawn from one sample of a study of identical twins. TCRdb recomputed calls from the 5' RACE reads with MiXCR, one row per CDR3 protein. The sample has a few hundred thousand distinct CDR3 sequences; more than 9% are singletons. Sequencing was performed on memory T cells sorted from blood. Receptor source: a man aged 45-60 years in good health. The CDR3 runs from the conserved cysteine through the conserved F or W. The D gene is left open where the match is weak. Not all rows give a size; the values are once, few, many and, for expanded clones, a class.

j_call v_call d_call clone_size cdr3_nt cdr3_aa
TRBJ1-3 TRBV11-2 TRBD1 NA TGTGCCAGCAGCTTGACAGGGCCTACCGCTGGAAACACCATATATTTT CASSLTGPTAGNTIYF
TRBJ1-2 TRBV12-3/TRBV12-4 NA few TGTGCCAGCAGTTTTACGGTCGATGGCTACACCTTC CASSFTVDGYTF
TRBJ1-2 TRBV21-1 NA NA TGTGCCAGCAGCAATAAGGTAGTATCGGATGGCTACACCTTC CASSNKVVSDGYTF
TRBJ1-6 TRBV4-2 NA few TGTGCCAGCAGCCAAGATCTTCGGGGAGGTTCACCCCTCCACTTT CASSQDLRGGSPLHF
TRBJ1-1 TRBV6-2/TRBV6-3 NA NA TGTGCCAGCAGTTATCCCCCCTATTTGGCGGGGGCGAATACTGAAGCTTTCTTT CASSYPPYLAGANTEAFF
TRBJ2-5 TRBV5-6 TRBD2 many TGTGCCAGCAGCTTGGTTGGGACTAGAGAAGAGACCCAGTACTTC CASSLVGTREETQYF
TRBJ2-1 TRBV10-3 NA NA TGTGCCATCAGTGAGATGGAGGACCGTGTTGACAATGAGCAGTTCTTC CAISEMEDRVDNEQFF
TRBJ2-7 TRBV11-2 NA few TGTGCCAGCAGCTTAGGGGGCTTCTACGAGCAGTACTTC CASSLGGFYEQYF
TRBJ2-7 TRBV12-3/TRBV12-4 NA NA TGTGCCAGCACCACAACCGGGACAATAACCTACGAGCAGTACTTC CASTTTGTITYEQYF
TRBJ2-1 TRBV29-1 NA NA TGCAGCGTTGACAGAACACCTACCAATGAGCAGTTCTTC CSVDRTPTNEQFF
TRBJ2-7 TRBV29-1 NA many TGCAGCGTTGGGACCCTTTCCTACGAGCAGTACTTC CSVGTLSYEQYF
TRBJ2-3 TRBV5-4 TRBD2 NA TGTGCCAGCAGCTCCGGACTAGCGGGAGGTTCAGATACGCAGTATTTT CASSSGLAGGSDTQYF
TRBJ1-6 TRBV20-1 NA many TGCAGTGCCCCGGAGGGATCTAATTCACCCCTCCACTTT CSAPEGSNSPLHF
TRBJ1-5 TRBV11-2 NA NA TGTGCCAGCAGCTTAGAACGGAACAATCAGCCCCAGCATTTT CASSLERNNQPQHF
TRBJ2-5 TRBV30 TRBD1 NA TGTGCCTGGAGTGTACGACAGGGTGAGACCCAGTACTTC CAWSVRQGETQYF
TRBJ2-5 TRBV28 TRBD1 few TGTGCCAGCAGTTGGGAGACAGGGATGTCAGAGACCCAGTACTTC CASSWETGMSETQYF
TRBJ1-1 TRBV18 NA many TGTGCCAGCTCACCAAGCAATGGACCCCAAGCTTTCTTT CASSPSNGPQAFF
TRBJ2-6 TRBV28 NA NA TGTGCCAGCAGTGGAGGTAGAGGCGGGGCCAACGTCCTGACTTTC CASSGGRGGANVLTF
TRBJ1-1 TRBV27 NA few TGTGCCAGCAGTTCGACAGATAAGTACGAAGCTTTCTTT CASSSTDKYEAFF
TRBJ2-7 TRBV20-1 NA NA TGCAGTGCCCCCCGACACGCACCCCCGAACTACGAGCAGTACTTC CSAPRHAPPNYEQYF
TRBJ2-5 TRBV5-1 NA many TGCGCCAGCAGCGAACGGATGCCCCAAGAGACCCAGTACTTC CASSERMPQETQYF
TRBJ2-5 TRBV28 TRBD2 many TGTGCCAGCAGTTTCGGGGGGTGGAAGGAGACCCAGTACTTC CASSFGGWKETQYF
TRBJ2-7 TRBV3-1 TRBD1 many TGTGCCAGCAGCCAATCCGGGGCCGGGACAGGGGCCTACGAGCAGTACTTC CASSQSGAGTGAYEQYF
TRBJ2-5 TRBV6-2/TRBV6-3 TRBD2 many TGTGCCAGCAGCCCCGGGACTAGGGGTGAGACCCAGTACTTC CASSPGTRGETQYF
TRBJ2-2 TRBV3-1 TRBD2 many TGTGCCAGCAGCCGGACTAGCGGGGGCACCGGGGAGCTGTTTTTT CASSRTSGGTGELFF
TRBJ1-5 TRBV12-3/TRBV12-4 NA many TGTGCCAGCAGTTTAGGGGGAGTCGGCAATCAGCCCCAGCATTTT CASSLGGVGNQPQHF
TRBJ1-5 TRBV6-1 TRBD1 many TGTGCCAGCAGTGAAGCAAGGACAGGGAACAATCAGCCCCAGCATTTT CASSEARTGNNQPQHF